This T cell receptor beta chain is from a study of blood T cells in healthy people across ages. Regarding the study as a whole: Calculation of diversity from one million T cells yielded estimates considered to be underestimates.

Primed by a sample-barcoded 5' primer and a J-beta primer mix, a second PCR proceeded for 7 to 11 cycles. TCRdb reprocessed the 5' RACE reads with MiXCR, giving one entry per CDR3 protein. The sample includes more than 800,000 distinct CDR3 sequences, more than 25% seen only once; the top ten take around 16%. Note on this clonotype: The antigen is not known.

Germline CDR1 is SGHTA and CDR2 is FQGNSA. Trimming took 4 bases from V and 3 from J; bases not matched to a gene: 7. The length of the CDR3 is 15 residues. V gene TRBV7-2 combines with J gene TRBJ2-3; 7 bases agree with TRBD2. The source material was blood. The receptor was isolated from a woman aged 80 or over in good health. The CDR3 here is CASSSAAAGTDTQYF. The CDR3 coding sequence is TGTGCCAGCAGCTCCGCCGCAGCGGGAACAGATACGCAGTATTTT.